This TCR beta chain was sequenced in a study of T cell responses to AZD1222 COVID-19 vaccine. Trimming left V 6 bases short and J 8 bases short, with 16 bases between. Germline values: CDR1 SNHLY, CDR2 FYNNEI. The CDR3 runs 13 residues. Clones were sequenced by immunoSEQ multiplex PCR, and TCRdb holds only the in-frame ones, with some missing. The sample consists of 120,000 to 150,000 clones, approximately 88% of them appearing once. This sample comprised peripheral blood, obtained on day 0 of MenACWY control vaccination. The origin of this receptor is an adult in good health. The chain links TRBV2 to TRBJ1-2; D gene unclear. The CDR3 is CASSHPEGRGYTF. CDR3 sequence (DNA): TGTGCCAGCAGCCACCCGGAAGGGAGAGGCTACACCTTC. Filled out from reference TRBV2 and TRBJ1-2, the complete variable domain reads EPEVTQTPSHQVTQMGQEVILRCVPISNHLYFYWYRQILGQKVEFLVSFYNNEISEKSEIFDDQFSVERPDGSNFTLKIRSTKLEDSAMYFCASSHPEGRGYTFGSGTRLTVV.